One and the same sample provided the 20 T cell receptor beta chains below, sequenced in a study of response to subunit inactivated influenza vaccine. TCRdb re-derived calls from the RT-PCR reads in MiXCR, one entry per CDR3 protein. The sample records hundreds of thousands of distinct CDR3 sequences, 13% to 15% being singletons. Sample: PBMCs from blood, taken around 15 days before vaccination. These receptors were collected from a man aged 45-65 years who received an inactivated influenza vaccine.

Worth noting for this clonotype: An end of the junction differs from the germline gene, which may be a read error. V is TRBV29-1 and J is TRBJ2-2, with 10 bases that match TRBD1. Germline-derived CDR1 and CDR2 are SQVTM and ANQGSEA. This CDR3 comprises 17 residues. The CDR3 DNA follows: TGCAGCGCCCGCTTCCCAGACAGGGGGCAGGACACCAGGGAGCTGTTTTTT. As protein: CSARFPDRGQDTRELFF.

In this sample, this clonotype turned up a few times. V gene TRBV24-1 combines with J gene TRBJ2-7; TRBD1 agrees at 9 bases. Germline trimming cut 3 bases from V and 3 bases from J; bases unmatched to any gene: 5. Germline V CDR1 and CDR2: KGHDR, SFDVKD. The CDR3 extends over 15 amino acids. DNA for the CDR3: TGTGCCACCAGTGATCCGGGGACAGGGAACTACGAGCAGTACTTC. Its protein product is CATSDPGTGNYEQYF.

This clonotype was observed a handful of times. The V gene is TRBV6-2 or TRBV6-3, the J gene TRBJ2-1, with 12 bases identical to TRBD2. J gave up 3 bases and V 6 bases, and 3 bases lay outside the gene matches. Germline V gene lookup returns CDR1 MNHEY and CDR2 SVGEGT. The CDR3 has 15 amino acids. CDR3 coding DNA: TGTGCCAGCAGGACTAGCGGGAGATTCTACAATGAGCAGTTCTTC. This encodes CASRTSGRFYNEQFF.

This clonotype was seen just once. This chain connects TRBV6-5 to TRBJ2-7, with D tentatively TRBD2 (6 bases). The CDR3 is made up of 16 amino acids. CDR1 is MNHEY and CDR2 is SVGAGI in the germline V gene. V was trimmed by 0 bases and J by 4 bases, leaving 16 bases between them. As DNA, the CDR3 is TGTGCCAGCAGTTACTCGAGAGGGGAGGAGGGGTACGAGCAGTACTTC. Translated: CASSYSRGEEGYEQYF.

This chain connects TRBV19 to TRBJ2-1, with 14 bases identical to TRBD2. The junction had 10 bases not matched to a gene; V was cut back by 5 bases and J by 4 bases. CDR1 is LNHDA, CDR2 SQIVND, per germline (reference sequence). CDR3 length: 18 amino acids. The CDR3 sequence: CASSPGTSGRALYNEQFF. DNA for the CDR3: TGTGCCAGTAGTCCAGGGACTAGCGGGAGAGCTCTATACAATGAGCAGTTCTTC. Based on the CDR3 plus reference TRBV19 and TRBJ2-1, the full variable domain is DGGITQSPKYLFRKEGQNVTLSCEQNLNHDAMYWYRQDPGQGLRLIYYSQIVNDFQKGDIAEGYSVSREKKESFPLTVTSAQKNPTAFYLCASSPGTSGRALYNEQFFGPGTRLTVL.

This clonotype was recorded a few times. The chain carries TRBV4-1 and TRBJ1-5; D remains ambiguous. The germline gives CDR1 MGHRA, CDR2 YSYEKL. V gave up 4 bases and J gave up 0 bases, with 10 bases separating them. The CDR3 is 15 amino acids. CDR3 protein: CASSPSLSSNQPQHF. CDR3 sequence (DNA): TGCGCCAGCAGCCCCTCTTTGAGTAGCAATCAGCCCCAGCATTTT.

This clonotype was found a few times. The chain carries TRBV7-2 and TRBJ2-7, with a tentative D call TRBD2 (5 bases). This CDR3 has 12 amino acids. Trimming removed 3 bases at V and 6 bases at J, with 9 bases between. The V gene's germline CDR1 is SGHTA and CDR2 FQGNSA. The CDR3 here is CASSLNGVEQYF. The CDR3 DNA reads as TGTGCCAGCAGCTTGAACGGGGTCGAGCAGTACTTC.

The chain carries TRBV25-1 and TRBJ2-3, with D perhaps given as TRBD1 or TRBD2 (5 bases each). Germline loops: CDR1 MGHDK, CDR2 SYGVNS. Trimming stripped 5 bases from V and 14 bases from J, with 17 bases between. The CDR3 runs 12 residues. CDR3 nucleotides: TGTGCCAGCAGTCCCGGGACCGTTGGATGGTATTTT. It codes for CASSPGTVGWYF.

This clonotype was recorded a few times. The CDR3 spells CATGTTVNYGYTF. CDR3 bases: TGTGCCACCGGGACAACTGTTAACTATGGCTACACCTTC. V is TRBV28 and J is TRBJ1-2; tentatively, D is TRBD1 (6 bases). Germline-derived CDR1 and CDR2 are MDHEN and SYDVKM. Deletions cut 10 bases from V and 1 base from J, with 13 bases between. This CDR3 has 13 amino acids.

The table lists this clonotype with a few counts. This sequence joins TRBV2 and TRBJ2-3; 14 nucleotides agree with TRBD2. The CDR3 contains 15 residues. CDR1 is SNHLY, CDR2 FYNNEI, per germline. V lost 7 bases, J lost 4 bases, and 4 bases stayed unmatched. The CDR3 coding sequence is TGTGCCAGCAAGACTAGCGGGGGGGCCCCAGATACGCAGTATTTT. Encoded protein: CASKTSGGAPDTQYF.

The chain joins TRBV18 to TRBJ2-5; D not certain. This CDR3 contains 14 residues. Looked up from germline, CDR1 is KGHSH and CDR2 is LQKENI. Trimming pared 1 base from V and 1 base from J, leaving 7 bases between. As DNA, the CDR3 is TGTGCCAGCTCACCACTCAGGAGCCAAGAGACCCAGTACTTC. It codes for CASSPLRSQETQYF.

The genes are TRBV6-2 or TRBV6-3 and TRBJ1-5; no reliable D call. This CDR3 is 14 amino acids long. CDR1 and CDR2 (germline): MNHEY, SVGEGT. V lost 2 bases and J lost 5, with 10 bases in between. This CDR3 is CASSYPGNHQPQHF. CDR3 nucleotide sequence: TGTGCCAGCAGTTACCCCGGAAATCATCAGCCCCAGCATTTT.

This clonotype has a handful of counts. V gene TRBV7-3 combines with J gene TRBJ2-3; maybe TRBD2 (6 bases). Germline V gene lookup returns CDR1 SGHTA and CDR2 FQGTGA. Trimming cost V 5 bases and J 4 bases, with 16 bases left between them. This CDR3 has 15 residues. As DNA, the CDR3 is TGTGCCAGCAGCCCCGGGACTTGGGGGGCAGATACGCAGTATTTT. Its translation is CASSPGTWGADTQYF.

The rearrangement links TRBV4-3 to TRBJ1-1; no firm D call. Deletions cut 2 bases from V and 1 base from J, with 5 bases between. Germline CDR1 reads LGHNA; CDR2 reads YSLEER. The CDR3 length is 13 residues. The CDR3 region is CASSQYENTEAFF. The CDR3 bases are TGCGCCAGCAGCCAATACGAGAACACTGAAGCTTTCTTT.

The rearrangement links TRBV7-4 to TRBJ2-7; D unresolved. The germline V gene has CDR1 SGHVT and CDR2 SQSDAQ. V lost 7 bases and J 5 bases, leaving 15 bases between the germline ends. The CDR3 loop spans 13 amino acids. The CDR3 spells CASNLRGVHEQYF. CDR3 coding DNA: TGTGCCAGCAACCTACGAGGTGTCCACGAGCAGTACTTC.

This clonotype was observed at least ten times. The chain couples TRBV10-3 to TRBJ2-1, with a weak D call TRBD1 (6 bases). The V gene's germline CDR1 is ENHRY and CDR2 SYGVKD. V was pared by 6 bases and J by 9 bases, with 15 bases between. The CDR3 has 13 residues. Here the CDR3 reads CAISPQGQSEQFF. In nucleotides, the CDR3 is TGTGCCATCAGCCCTCAGGGGCAGAGTGAGCAGTTCTTC.

This clonotype was detected only a few times. V gene TRBV3-1 combines with J gene TRBJ2-7; the match to TRBD2 covers 11 bases. The CDR3 consists of 15 residues. With V trimmed by 1 base and J by 2 bases, 1 base remained unmatched. CDR1 is LGHDT and CDR2 is YNNKEL in the germline V gene (reference sequence). CDR3 nucleotides: TGTGCCAGCAGCCAAGCACTAGCGGGAGCCTACGAGCAGTACTTC. Its translation is CASSQALAGAYEQYF.

The chain couples TRBV7-2 to TRBJ2-7; 12 nucleotides align to TRBD2. The junction had 8 bases not matched to a gene; V was cut back by 1 base and J by 4 bases. Germline V CDR1 and CDR2: SGHTA, FQGNSA. This CDR3 is 17 amino acids long. The CDR3 reads CASSLVATSGRGYEQYF. The CDR3 DNA reads TGTGCCAGCAGCTTAGTAGCGACTAGCGGGAGAGGTTACGAGCAGTACTTC.

This clonotype was detected only a few times. The gene calls are TRBV5-1 and TRBJ1-2; TRBD1 agrees at 7 bases. Trimming at V came to 4 bases and at J to 4 bases, leaving 10 bases not matched to a gene. Germline V CDR1 and CDR2: SGHRS, YFSETQ. This CDR3 comprises 15 residues. The CDR3 reads CASSTTGAGGYGYTF. In nucleotides, the CDR3 is TGCGCCAGCAGCACAACAGGGGCTGGTGGCTATGGCTACACCTTC.

This chain joins TRBV6-2 or TRBV6-3 and TRBJ1-1; no definite D call. CDR1 MNHEY and CDR2 SVGEGT come from the germline V gene. Trimming removed 6 bases from V and 6 bases from J, with 11 bases in between. The CDR3 extends over 12 amino acids. The CDR3 region is CASRRLRAEAFF. CDR3 coding DNA: TGTGCCAGCAGGCGATTGCGCGCTGAAGCTTTCTTT.